This T cell receptor (beta chain) was documented in a study of blood T cell repertoires in COVID-19. Study information: Sites in the United States, Italy and Spain provided acute and convalescent COVID-19 samples. T cells, B-cell-depleted T cells, or PBMCs supplied cDNA or gDNA.

The table lists this clone with a few counts. The authors' processing: Researchers report that nucleated cell counts were estimated from reference gene primer amplification. The assay was immunoSEQ multiplex PCR, and TCRdb's table has in-frame clones only and misses some. The V and J calls and clone size were taken over from that table, and D and trimming were inferred from the DNA. The sample yields about 160,000 clones, 80% to 90% seen once. The CDR3 has 15 residues. Germline V gives CDR1 LNHNV, CDR2 YYDKDF (reference sequence). The V end was cut by 1 base, the J end by 2 bases, with 12 bases between.

This sequence was found in a man between 65 and 85 years old with acute or convalescent COVID-19. Sequencing was performed on peripheral blood. This chain joins TRBV15 and TRBJ2-7, with a possible D match to TRBD2 (7 bases). The CDR3 region is CATSRGGGSTYEQYF. The CDR3 bases are TGTGCCACCAGCAGAGGGGGGGGCAGTACCTACGAGCAGTACTTC.